This paragraph covers one T cell receptor beta chain sequence. No antigen is known for it. Primers used in a second PCR of roughly 6 to 11 cycles were a sample-barcoded 5' primer and a J-beta primer mix. TCRdb passed the 5' RACE reads through MiXCR, listing each CDR3 protein once. The sample lists some 560,000 distinct CDR3 sequences, roughly a quarter occurring once. Researchers collected roughly 9.8 milliliters of peripheral blood from every single donor. Extractions gave at least 5 micrograms of total RNA per sample. The entry originates in a study of blood T cells in healthy people across ages. Study-wide results and limits: Unsorted PBMCs ruled out conclusive naive versus antigen-experienced comparison.

With 0 bases removed from V and 1 base from J, the gap between germline ends came to 7 bases. There are 14 residues in the CDR3. The germline V gene encodes CDR1 SGHAT and CDR2 FQNNGV. The same sample was also used in a study of T cells of mothers and their children. As that report states: Donors were a few healthy Caucasian mothers and their six children.

The V and J genes are TRBV11-2 and TRBJ2-7, with no clear D. Sequencing was done on a sample of blood. The clonotype comes from a boy younger than 10 in good health. In DNA, the CDR3 is TGTGCCAGCAGCTTAGAGTCGCGGTCCTACGAGCAGTACTTC. The encoded protein is CASSLESRSYEQYF.